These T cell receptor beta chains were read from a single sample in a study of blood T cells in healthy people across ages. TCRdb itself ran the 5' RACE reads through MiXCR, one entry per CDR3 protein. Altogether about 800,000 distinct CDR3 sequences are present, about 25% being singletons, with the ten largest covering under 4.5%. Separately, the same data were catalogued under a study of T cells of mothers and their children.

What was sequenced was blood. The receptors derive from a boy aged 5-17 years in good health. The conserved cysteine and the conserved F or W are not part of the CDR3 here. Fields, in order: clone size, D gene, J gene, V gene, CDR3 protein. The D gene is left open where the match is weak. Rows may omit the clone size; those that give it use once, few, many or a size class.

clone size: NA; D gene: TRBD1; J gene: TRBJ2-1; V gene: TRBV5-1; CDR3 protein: ASNLYPGTEYNEQF
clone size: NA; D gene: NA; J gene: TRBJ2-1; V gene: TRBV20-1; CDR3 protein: SARESLNEQF
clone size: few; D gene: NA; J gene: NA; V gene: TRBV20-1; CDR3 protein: SARGVTYNEQF
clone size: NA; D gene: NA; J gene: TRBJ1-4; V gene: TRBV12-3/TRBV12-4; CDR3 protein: ASSFGSGAGEKLF
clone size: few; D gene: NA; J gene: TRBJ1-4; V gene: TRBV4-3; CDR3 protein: ASSQDRTSVDEKLF
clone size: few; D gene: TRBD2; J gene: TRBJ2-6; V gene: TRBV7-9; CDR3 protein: ASSPGAGAGANVLT
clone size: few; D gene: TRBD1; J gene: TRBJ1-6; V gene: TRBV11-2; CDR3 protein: ASGGQGVRSSPLH
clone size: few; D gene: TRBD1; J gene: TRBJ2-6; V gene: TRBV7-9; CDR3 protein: ASRGGQVPSSGANLLT
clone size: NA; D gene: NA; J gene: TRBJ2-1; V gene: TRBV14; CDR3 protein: ASSQVVEQF
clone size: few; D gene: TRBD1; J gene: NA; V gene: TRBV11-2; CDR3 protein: ASSLIETGSYEQY
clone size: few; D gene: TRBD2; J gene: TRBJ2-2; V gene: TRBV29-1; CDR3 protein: SVDSGGAAGELF
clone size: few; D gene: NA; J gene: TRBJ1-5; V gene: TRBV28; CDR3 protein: ASTTNQPQH
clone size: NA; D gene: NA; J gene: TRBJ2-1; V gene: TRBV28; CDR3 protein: ASAGGLLNEQF
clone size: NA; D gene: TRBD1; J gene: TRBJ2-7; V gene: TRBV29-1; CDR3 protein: SVDLGQGSYEQY
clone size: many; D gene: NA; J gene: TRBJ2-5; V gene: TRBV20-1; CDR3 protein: SARPRETQY
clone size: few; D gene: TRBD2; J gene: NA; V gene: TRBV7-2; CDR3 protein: ASSLGEGRETQY
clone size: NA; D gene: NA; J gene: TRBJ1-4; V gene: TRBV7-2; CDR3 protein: ASSLAGFGEKLF
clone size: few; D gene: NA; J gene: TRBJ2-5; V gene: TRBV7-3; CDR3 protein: ASSLSPGGPQETQY
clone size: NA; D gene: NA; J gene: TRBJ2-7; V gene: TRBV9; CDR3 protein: ASSVGGSTDYEQY
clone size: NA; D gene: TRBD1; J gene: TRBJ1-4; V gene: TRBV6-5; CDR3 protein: ASRPGQEGEKLF
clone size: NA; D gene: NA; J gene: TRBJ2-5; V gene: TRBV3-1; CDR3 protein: ASSQDAGFGQETQY
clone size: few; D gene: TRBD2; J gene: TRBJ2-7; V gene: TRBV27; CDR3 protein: ASRLAGGRDEQY
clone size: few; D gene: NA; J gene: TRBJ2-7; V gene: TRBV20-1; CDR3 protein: SARVYQRSFYEQY
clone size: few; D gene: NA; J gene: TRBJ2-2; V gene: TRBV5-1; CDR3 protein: ASSLPGTRDTGELF
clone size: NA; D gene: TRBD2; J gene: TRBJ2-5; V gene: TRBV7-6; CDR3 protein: ASSLEASGGEETQY
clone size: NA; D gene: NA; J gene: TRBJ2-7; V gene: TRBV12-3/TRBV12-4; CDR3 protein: ASADYEQY
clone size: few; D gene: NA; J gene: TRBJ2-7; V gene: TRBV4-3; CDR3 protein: ASTRDLYTYEQY
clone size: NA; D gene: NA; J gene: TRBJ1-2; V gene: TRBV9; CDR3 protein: ASSAAGLPYLGYT
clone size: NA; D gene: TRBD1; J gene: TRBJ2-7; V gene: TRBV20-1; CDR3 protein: SASRTGLAYEQY
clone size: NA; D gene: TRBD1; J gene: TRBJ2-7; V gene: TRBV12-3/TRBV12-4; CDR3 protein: ASSFRDRVSYEQY
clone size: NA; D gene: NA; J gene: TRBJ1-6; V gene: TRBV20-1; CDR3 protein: SASVGDARSPLH
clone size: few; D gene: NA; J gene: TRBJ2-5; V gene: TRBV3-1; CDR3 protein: ASSRIRGTQY
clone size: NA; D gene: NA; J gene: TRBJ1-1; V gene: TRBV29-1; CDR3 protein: SVEWRNTEAF
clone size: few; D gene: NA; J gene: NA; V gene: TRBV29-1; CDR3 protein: SVDEGAYNEQF
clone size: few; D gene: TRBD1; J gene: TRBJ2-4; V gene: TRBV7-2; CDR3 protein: ASSFGTGGVGYSFAKNIQY
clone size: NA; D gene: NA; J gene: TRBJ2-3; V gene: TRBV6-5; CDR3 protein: ASSSWEDTQY
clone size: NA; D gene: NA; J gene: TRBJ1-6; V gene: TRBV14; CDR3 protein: ASSQSSYNSPLH
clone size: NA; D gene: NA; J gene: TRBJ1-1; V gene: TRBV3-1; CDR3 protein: ASSQVGGAHTEAF
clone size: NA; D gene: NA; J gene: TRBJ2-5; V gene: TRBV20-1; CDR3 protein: SADDIGETQY
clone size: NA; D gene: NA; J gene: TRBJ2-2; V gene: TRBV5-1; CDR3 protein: ASSLDTHTGELF
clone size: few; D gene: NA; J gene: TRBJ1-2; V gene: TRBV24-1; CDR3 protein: ATSDPPGNGYT
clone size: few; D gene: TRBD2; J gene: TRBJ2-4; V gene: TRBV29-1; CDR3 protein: SVEGGEGIQY
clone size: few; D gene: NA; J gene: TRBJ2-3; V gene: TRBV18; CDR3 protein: ASSLRRQHTDTQY
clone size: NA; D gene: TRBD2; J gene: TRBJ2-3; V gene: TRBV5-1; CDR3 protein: ASSLVQRGNTDTQY
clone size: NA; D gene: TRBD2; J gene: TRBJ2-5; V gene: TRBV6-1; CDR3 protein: ASSRGLAGLGETQY
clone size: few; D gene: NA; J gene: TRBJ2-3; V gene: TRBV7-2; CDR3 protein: ASSNIDTQY
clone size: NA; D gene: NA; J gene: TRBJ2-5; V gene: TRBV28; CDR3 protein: ASRLNGQETQY
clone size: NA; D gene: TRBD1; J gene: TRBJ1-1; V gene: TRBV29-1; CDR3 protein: SVEGDREVGAF
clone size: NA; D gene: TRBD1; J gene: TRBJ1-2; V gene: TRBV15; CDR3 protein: ATSRGRGDYGYT